What follows are 2 T cell receptor beta chains derived from one specimen sequenced in a study of tumor and adjacent non-tumor tissue in lung cancer (dated by TCRdb to about 2018). RNA was extracted from bulk unsorted tissue and checked for quality with a NanoDrop ND-1000 and an Agilent 2100. Libraries were made using multiplex PCR. The data were produced on an Illumina HiSeq 2500. TCRbeta libraries were constructed through three rounds of nested PCR with primers (Table S4) according to protocols modified from ARM-PCR. Starting from the raw public reads, TCRdb applied fastp trimming at Q25, assembled clones with MiXCR and retained in-frame beta chains. Each CDR3 protein gets just one entry, which takes the most common genes and DNA from the rows behind it. Across this sample there are approximately 120,000 distinct CDR3 sequences, with roughly 73% seen only once. Together, the top ten hold 37% of the sample.

Specimen: lung tumor tissue. Receptors originate from a woman aged 55-69 years with non-small cell lung cancer.

V and J are TRBV5-4 and TRBJ2-7; either TRBD1 or TRBD2 may supply D (5 bases each). The ends were cut back, 0 bases at V and 3 bases at J, with 13 bases in the middle. The CDR3 sequence is 15 residues long. The germline V gene encodes CDR1 SGHNT and CDR2 YYREEE (reference sequence). CDR3 DNA: TGTGCCAGCAGCTTGGCAAGCGTGGGGGACTACGAGCAGTACTTC. Translation: CASSLASVGDYEQYF.

In regard to this clonotype: One base away lies a much larger clone, so this may be a sequencing read error. The chain has TRBV6-2 or TRBV6-3 and TRBJ1-1, with 9 bases aligning to TRBD1. The V gene's germline CDR1 is MNHEY and CDR2 SVGEGT. The CDR3 runs 13 residues. This CDR3 reads CANSNRGHTEAFF. The DNA of the CDR3 is TGTGCCAACAGTAACAGGGGGCACACTGAAGCTTTCTTT.